The sequence of this T cell receptor beta chain was determined in a study of CD8 T cells in Susac syndrome. General observations from the study: The study recognized that the number of individuals in its TCR sequencing and HLA analysis was relatively small.

RNA totalling roughly 0.45 to 1 ug underwent reverse transcription with random hexamers. From the immunoSEQ multiplex PCR reads, TCRdb called clonotypes with MiXCR, one entry per CDR3 protein. The sample comprises 180,000 or so distinct CDR3 sequences, approximately 96% of which are singletons, and 0.13% to 0.15% rests with the top ten. About this clonotype: Its antigen is currently unknown.

Sequences were obtained from CD4+ T cells from PBMCs. This TCR was sampled from a human donor in good health.

The CDR3 sequence: CASVAGYSNQPQHF. CDR3 DNA: TGTGCCAGCGTCGCGGGATATAGCAATCAGCCCCAGCATTTT. V is TRBV6-2 or TRBV6-3 and J is TRBJ1-5; D call uncertain. The ends were cut back, 8 bases at V and 0 bases at J, with 11 bases in the middle. The germline gives CDR1 MNHEY, CDR2 SVGEGT. The CDR3 loop spans 14 amino acids.